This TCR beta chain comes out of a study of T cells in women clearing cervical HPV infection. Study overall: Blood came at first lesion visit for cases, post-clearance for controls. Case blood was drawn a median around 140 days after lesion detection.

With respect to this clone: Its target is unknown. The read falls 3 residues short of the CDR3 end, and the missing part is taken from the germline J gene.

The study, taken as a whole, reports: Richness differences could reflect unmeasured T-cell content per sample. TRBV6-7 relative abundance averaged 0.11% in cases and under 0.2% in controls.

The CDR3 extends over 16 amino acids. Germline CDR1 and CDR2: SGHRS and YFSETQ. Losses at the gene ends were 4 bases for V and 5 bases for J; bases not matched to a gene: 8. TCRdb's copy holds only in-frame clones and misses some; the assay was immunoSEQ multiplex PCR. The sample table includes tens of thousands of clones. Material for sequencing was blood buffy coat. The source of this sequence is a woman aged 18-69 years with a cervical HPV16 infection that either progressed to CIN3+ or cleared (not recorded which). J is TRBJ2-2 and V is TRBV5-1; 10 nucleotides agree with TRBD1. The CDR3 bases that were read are TGCGCCAGCAGCGTCGGGACAGGGGCCATAACCGGGGAG. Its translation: CASSVGTGAITGE. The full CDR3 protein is CASSVGTGAITGELFF.